This T cell receptor beta chain was observed in a study of T cell responses to AZD1222 COVID-19 vaccine. In the study overall: Second-dose timings of about 4 or about 12 weeks were pooled. Study-wide points: Clonal diversity may have been underestimated, and the donors were mostly white British, with more females than males. Distributed over spike, vaccine-associated CD4 TCRs predominated at 160-218 and 743-854. The study reported that nearly half of spike-specific TCRs target unmutated variant regions.

The protocol was immunoSEQ multiplex PCR, while the TCRdb copy is restricted to in-frame clones and leaves out a portion. The repertoire holds nearly 110,000 clones, with around 91% as singletons. With 0 bases removed from V and 4 bases from J, the gap between germline ends came to 9 bases. The CDR3 contains 14 residues. Per the germline V gene, CDR1 is SGHAT and CDR2 is FQNNGV. With regard to this clone: Antigen specificity is unknown.

This chain uses TRBV11-2 with TRBJ1-2; D not resolved. The sequences come from peripheral blood, collected on day 0 of AZD1222 vaccination. This TCR came from an adult in good health. This CDR3 is CASSLEGYLYGYTF. CDR3 sequence (DNA): TGTGCCAGCAGCTTAGAGGGTTACCTCTATGGCTACACCTTC.